This T cell receptor (beta chain) was obtained from a study of CD8+CD57+ T cells in acquired aplastic anemia. Looking at the study overall: Average DNA yield from sorted CD4+ and CD8+ cells was around 3.2 ug. General study findings and limits: Patients and controls were found to share twenty-nine CD8+ CDR3 sequences.

Points on this clonotype: Its antigen is still unknown. It is likely a read error, because the conserved phenylalanine at the end of the CDR3 is missing.

The CDR3 loop spans 14 amino acids. Germline V lookup: CDR1 SNHLY, CDR2 FYNNEI. V shed 7 bases and J shed 4 bases, with 16 bases lying between them. Patients sequenced had flow cytometry evidence of CD8+CD57+ cell expansion. Using genomic DNA as the template, TCR beta VDJ and CDR3 profiling was carried out. One entry per CDR3 protein, called by TCRdb with MiXCR from the reads. This table has around 160,000 distinct CDR3 sequences, around 48% appearing once. This chain links TRBV2 with TRBJ1-1; D is ambiguous. The sample comprised sorted CD4+, CD8+, or CD8+CD57+ T cells (not recorded which) from PBMCs. This TCR derives from a human donor with aplastic anemia. The CDR3 loop is CASNSIGEGTEAFL. The CDR3 region has the DNA TGTGCCAGCAACTCGATCGGAGAGGGCACTGAAGCTTTCCTT.